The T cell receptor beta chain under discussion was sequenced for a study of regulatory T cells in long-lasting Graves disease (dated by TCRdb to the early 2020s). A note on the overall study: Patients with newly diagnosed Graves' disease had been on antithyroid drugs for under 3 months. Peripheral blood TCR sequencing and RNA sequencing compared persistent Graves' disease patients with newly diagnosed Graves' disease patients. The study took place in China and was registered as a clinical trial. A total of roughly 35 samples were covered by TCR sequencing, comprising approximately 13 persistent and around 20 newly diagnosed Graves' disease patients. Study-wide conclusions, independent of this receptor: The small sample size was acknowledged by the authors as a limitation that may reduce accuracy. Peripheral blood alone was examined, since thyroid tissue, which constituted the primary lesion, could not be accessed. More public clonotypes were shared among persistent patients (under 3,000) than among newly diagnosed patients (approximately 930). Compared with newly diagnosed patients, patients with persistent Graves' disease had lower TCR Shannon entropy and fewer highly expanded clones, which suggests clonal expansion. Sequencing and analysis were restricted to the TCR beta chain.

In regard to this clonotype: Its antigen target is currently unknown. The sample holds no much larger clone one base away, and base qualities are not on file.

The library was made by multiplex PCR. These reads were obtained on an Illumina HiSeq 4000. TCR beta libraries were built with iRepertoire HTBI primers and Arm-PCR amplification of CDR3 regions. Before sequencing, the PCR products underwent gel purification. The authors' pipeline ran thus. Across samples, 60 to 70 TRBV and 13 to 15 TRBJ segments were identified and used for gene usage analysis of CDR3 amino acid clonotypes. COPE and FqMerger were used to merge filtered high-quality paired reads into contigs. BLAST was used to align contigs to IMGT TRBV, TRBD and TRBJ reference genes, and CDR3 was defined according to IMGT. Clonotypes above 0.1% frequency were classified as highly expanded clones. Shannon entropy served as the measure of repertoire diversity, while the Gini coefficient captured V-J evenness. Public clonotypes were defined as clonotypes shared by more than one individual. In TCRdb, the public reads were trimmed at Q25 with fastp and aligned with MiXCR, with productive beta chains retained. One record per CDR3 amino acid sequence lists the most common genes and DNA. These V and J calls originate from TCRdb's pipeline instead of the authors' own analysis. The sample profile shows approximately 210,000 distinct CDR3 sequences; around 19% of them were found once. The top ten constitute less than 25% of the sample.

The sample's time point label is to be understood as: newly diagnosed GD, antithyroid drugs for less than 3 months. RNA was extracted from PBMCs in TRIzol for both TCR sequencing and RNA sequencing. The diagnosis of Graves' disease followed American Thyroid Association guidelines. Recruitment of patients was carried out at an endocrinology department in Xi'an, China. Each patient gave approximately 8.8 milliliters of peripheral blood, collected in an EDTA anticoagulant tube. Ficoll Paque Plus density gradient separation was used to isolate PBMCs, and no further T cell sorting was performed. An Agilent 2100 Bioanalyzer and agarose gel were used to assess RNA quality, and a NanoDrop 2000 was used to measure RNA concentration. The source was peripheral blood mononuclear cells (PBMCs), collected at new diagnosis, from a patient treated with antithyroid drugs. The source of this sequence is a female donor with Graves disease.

CDR3 region: CASSSDRSTGELFF. The nucleotide sequence reads as follows: TGTGCCAGCAGTTCCGACAGGTCCACCGGGGAGCTGTTTTTT. The chain links TRBV6-5 with TRBJ2-2, with TRBD1 as a weak D call on 6 bases. CDR1 and CDR2, looked up from the germline V gene, are MNHEY and SVGAGI. Relative to germline, V is 4 bases shorter and J is 4 bases shorter, with 10 bases between their ends. Its CDR3 holds 14 amino acids, cysteine through phenylalanine. The read is trimmed to its CDR3 DNA, 42 bases read in frame from base 1.